This T cell receptor (beta chain) was sequenced during a study of blood T cell repertoires in COVID-19. The repertoire was sequenced with immunoSEQ multiplex PCR; TCRdb's copy has only in-frame clones and lacks some. There are 55,000 to 65,000 clones in the sample; around 90% occur only once, and about 9.5% lies in the top ten. The CDR3 is 16 amino acids. In germline, CDR1 is GTSNPN, CDR2 SVGIG (reference sequence). V gave up 3 bases and J gave up 5 bases; unmatched junction bases: 8. Sequenced input: peripheral blood. The V gene is TRBV30, the J gene TRBJ2-5; 14 bases agree with TRBD2. The TCR comes from a human donor with acute or convalescent COVID-19. The donor label of this sample is uncertain. CDR3 amino acids: CAWSSGLAGEGETQYF. For the CDR3, the DNA is TGTGCCTGGAGCTCGGGACTAGCGGGGGAGGGGGAGACCCAGTACTTC.